Included here is one T cell receptor (beta chain) sequence, with context. In the original workflow: From reference gene primer amplification, estimates of nucleated cell counts were derived. Assay used: immunoSEQ multiplex PCR; TCRdb lists only in-frame clones, some missing. That table furnishes V, J and clone size, whereas the DNA furnished D and trimming. This repertoire shows about 250,000 clones, around 82% found once; its top ten account for around 4%. These data come from a study of blood T cell repertoires in COVID-19. About the research overall: The United States, Italy and Spain provided the acute and convalescent COVID-19 samples.

The V end was cut by 8 bases, the J end by 2 bases, with 12 bases between. CDR3 length: 13 residues. CDR1 MDHEN and CDR2 SYDVKM come from the germline V gene. The source material was peripheral blood. The chain couples TRBV28 to TRBJ1-1, with D perhaps TRBD1 (6 bases). The source of this sequence is a man aged 45 to 65 with active or convalescent COVID-19. DNA of the CDR3: TGTGCCAGCGCGACAGGAGTCAACACTGAAGCTTTCTTT. This encodes CASATGVNTEAFF.